The TCR beta chain described here comes from a study of blood T cell repertoires in COVID-19. Study information: Some COVID-19 samples were acute and others convalescent; all came from the United States, Italy and Spain. Sample material is recorded as cDNA or gDNA derived from T cells, B-cell-depleted T cells, or PBMCs.

Seattle patient enrollment occurred during active infection, with longitudinal follow-up thereafter. Per the study methods: Estimates of nucleated cell counts were drawn from the amplification of reference gene primers. The protocol was immunoSEQ multiplex PCR, while the TCRdb copy is restricted to in-frame clones and leaves out a portion. V and J calls and clone size come straight from that table; D and trimming were deduced from the DNA. The sample contains a few hundred thousand clones, approximately 87% of which appear only once. V lost 4 bases and J lost 3; bases outside the gene matches: 8. CDR1 is LNHDA, CDR2 SQIVND, per germline (reference sequence). The CDR3 loop spans 16 amino acids.

The rearrangement uses TRBV19 and TRBJ2-2, with 7 bases lining up with TRBD1. This clonotype was sampled from a woman in her 30s with COVID-19, enrolled during active disease. Sequencing was done on a sample of peripheral blood. The CDR3 loop is CASSTPGTDHTGELFF. The CDR3 bases are TGTGCCAGTAGTACCCCTGGGACAGACCACACCGGGGAGCTGTTTTTT.